This T cell receptor (beta chain) came from a study of T-cell reconstitution after alpha-beta-depleted transplantation in children. This clonotype has only one observation. For TCRbeta, the library was prepared with unique molecular identifiers. MiXCR was run by TCRdb on the PCR reads, yielding one entry per CDR3 protein. Among almost 250,000 distinct CDR3 sequences listed, roughly 23% were seen once. V lost 5 bases, J lost 2 bases, and 11 bases stayed unmatched. Looked up from germline, CDR1 is SGHAT and CDR2 is FQNNGV. The CDR3 spans 17 residues. The chain has TRBV11-2 and TRBJ2-1; 8 bases agree with TRBD1. The sequences come from PBMCs, collected before TCRalphabeta/CD19-depleted stem cell transplant. The sequence came from a girl aged 2 to 9 with Fanconi anemia, due to receive a stem cell transplant. The CDR3 nucleotides are TGTGCCAGCAGCCAGGGGGCTGGGGGGCTCCCCTACAATGAGCAGTTCTTC. Translation: CASSQGAGGLPYNEQFF. The entire variable domain, with the rest obtained from reference TRBV11-2 and TRBJ2-1, is as follows: EAGVAQSPRYKIIEKRQSVAFWCNPISGHATLYWYQQILGQGPKLLIQFQNNGVVDDSQLPKDRFSAERLKGVDSTLKIQPAKLEDSAVYLCASSQGAGGLPYNEQFFGPGTRLTVL.